This T cell receptor beta chain was obtained from a study of blood T cell repertoires in COVID-19. Study-level background: From the United States, Italy and Spain came samples of acute and convalescent COVID-19. T cells, B-cell-depleted T cells, or PBMCs supplied cDNA or gDNA.

Each recovered donor of Cohort 3 presented with two negative PCRs, clearance, or symptom resolution. The CDR3 length is 14 residues. Unmatched junction bases numbered 3, after V lost 3 bases and J lost 3 bases. Germline V gene lookup returns CDR1 SNHLY and CDR2 FYNNEI. Using immunoSEQ multiplex PCR, the repertoire was profiled, and TCRdb retains in-frame clones only, with some absent. The sample carries under 200,000 clones, more than 85% recorded once. The receptor comes from a woman in her fifties or sixties who had recovered from COVID-19. V and J are TRBV2 and TRBJ2-3; TRBD2 matches 7 bases. Material: PBMCs or T cells enriched from blood (not recorded which). As DNA, the CDR3 is TGTGCCAGCAGTGAGGAGCGGGGTACAGATACGCAGTATTTT. Amino acid sequence: CASSEERGTDTQYF.